Presented here are 19 T cell receptor beta chains from one specimen sequenced in a study of shared clonotypes between healthy human individuals. Only in-frame clones appear in the TCRdb table, and some are missing; sequencing was by immunoSEQ multiplex PCR. The table has roughly 1,500,000 clones, approximately 98.5% seen once. The sample taken for sequencing was naive CD4+ T cells sorted from blood. Subset denoted: CD45RA+ positively selected. The receptors shown here come from a man aged 25-45 years in good health.

This CDR3 is CASSSPLEQYF. DNA for the CDR3: TGTGCCAGCAGCTCCCCACTCGAGCAGTACTTC. The chain has TRBV7-8 and TRBJ2-7; no clear D. The V and J ends lost 4 bases and 6 bases respectively, with 7 bases between them. The length of the CDR3 is 11 residues. The germline V gene encodes CDR1 SGHVS and CDR2 FQNEAQ.

This chain connects TRBV11-2 to TRBJ2-7, with D hard to call. The V gene's germline CDR1 is SGHAT and CDR2 FQNNGV. V was trimmed by 6 bases and J by 5 bases, leaving 8 bases between them. The CDR3 contains 11 residues. The CDR3 loop reads CASSKIHEQYF. Here the CDR3 DNA reads TGTGCCAGCAGTAAAATTCACGAGCAGTACTTC.

J is TRBJ2-3 and V is TRBV14, with D uncertain. This CDR3 is 15 amino acids long. Trimming took 0 bases from V and 6 from J, leaving 13 bases between them. Germline V gives CDR1 SGHDN, CDR2 FVKESK. The CDR3 loop reads CASSQDLARIDTQYF. CDR3 DNA sequence: TGTGCCAGCAGCCAAGATTTGGCCCGTATTGATACGCAGTATTTT.

This clone was found once. The V gene is TRBV7-2, the J gene TRBJ2-7; unclear D gene. The ends were cut back, 2 bases at V and 3 bases at J, with 11 bases in the middle. The V gene's germline CDR1 is SGHTA and CDR2 FQGNSA. The CDR3 extends over 14 amino acids. In DNA, the CDR3 is TGTGCCAGCAGCTTACGGACGGCCTTCTACGAGCAGTACTTC. Translation: CASSLRTAFYEQYF.

The rearrangement uses TRBV5-4 and TRBJ2-7; 12 bases are a match to TRBD1. The CDR3 is made up of 18 amino acids. V shed 5 bases and J 3 bases; nucleotides not matched to a gene: 15. CDR1 and CDR2 (germline): SGHNT, YYREEE (reference sequence). The CDR3 bases are TGTGCCAGCAGTCGTCCTCCCACCGGGACAGGGGGCATCTACGAGCAGTACTTC. This gives the protein CASSRPPTGTGGIYEQYF.

This chain links TRBV11-3 with TRBJ2-2, with unresolved D. The CDR3 is 13 amino acids. Per germline, CDR1 SGHNT and CDR2 YENEEA. Trimming stripped 1 base from V and 6 bases from J, with 6 bases between. Here the CDR3 reads CASSLVFAGELFF. The CDR3 DNA reads TGTGCCAGCAGCTTAGTATTCGCCGGGGAGCTGTTTTTT. Looking up the rest from reference TRBV11-3 and TRBJ2-2 gives the full variable domain: EAGVVQSPRYKIIEKKQPVAFWCNPISGHNTLYWYLQNLGQGPELLIRYENEEAVDDSQLPKDRFSAERLKGVDSTLKIQPAELGDSAVYLCASSLVFAGELFFGEGSRLTVL.

Of note for this clone: This specimen includes other DNA sequences encoding the same CDR3. The chain couples TRBV28 to TRBJ1-1; D uncertain. The CDR3 spans 12 residues. The germline V gene encodes CDR1 MDHEN and CDR2 SYDVKM. Trimming cost V 3 bases and J 3 bases, with 5 bases left between them. Written as DNA, the CDR3 is TGTGCCAGCAGTTTGGTCTACACTGAAGCTTTCTTT. It codes for CASSLVYTEAFF.

The gene calls are TRBV9 and TRBJ1-5, with D unclear. Germline V gives CDR1 SGDLS, CDR2 YYNGEE. The CDR3 totals 13 residues. V was clipped by 4 bases and J by 9 bases, with 14 bases between them. CDR3 in amino acids: CASSYASDRPQHF. CDR3 nucleotides: TGTGCCAGCAGCTACGCCAGTGATCGGCCCCAGCATTTT.

This rearrangement joins TRBV7-9 to TRBJ2-1; D is perhaps TRBD1 (6 bases). The germline CDR1 and CDR2 sequences are SEHNR and FQNEAQ (reference sequence). Trimming took off 4 bases at V and 7 bases at J, with 14 bases between the two ends. This CDR3 has 14 residues. CDR3 nucleotides: TGTGCCAGCAGCTCCCGGGACACCTTAAATGAGCAGTTCTTC. This sequence encodes CASSSRDTLNEQFF.

This chain connects TRBV7-2 to TRBJ2-1, with D hard to call. The CDR3 sequence is 14 residues long. CDR1 is SGHTA, CDR2 FQGNSA, per germline. Trimming left V 5 bases short and J 7 bases short, with 15 bases between. Here the CDR3 DNA reads TGTGCCAGCAGCCCCCCACCATTTGGGAATGAGCAGTTCTTC. Translating gives CASSPPPFGNEQFF.

This rearrangement joins TRBV18 to TRBJ2-2, with TRBD2 identical over 9 bases. V lost 6 bases and J lost 5; bases outside the gene matches: 10. The CDR3 is made up of 16 amino acids. In germline, CDR1 is KGHSH, CDR2 LQKENI. The CDR3 bases are TGTGCCAGCTCTTCCGTAGCGGGAGCCACTACCGGGGAGCTGTTTTTT. This codes for CASSSVAGATTGELFF.

V usage is TRBV18 and J usage is TRBJ2-7; D gene ambiguous. The germline V gene has CDR1 KGHSH and CDR2 LQKENI. V shed 4 bases and J shed 3 bases, with 10 bases lying between them. The CDR3 has 13 residues. The CDR3 DNA reads as TGTGCCAGCTCACTGGGGAACTACTACGAGCAGTACTTC. As protein: CASSLGNYYEQYF.

The rearrangement joins TRBV5-5 to TRBJ1-4; D is possibly TRBD1 (5 bases). This CDR3 has 15 residues. Germline lookup yields CDR1 SGHKS and CDR2 YYEKEE (reference sequence). Trimming took off 3 bases at V and 0 bases at J, with 9 bases between the two ends. The CDR3 DNA reads TGTGCCAGCAGCTCCCGGGACGCAACTAATGAAAAACTGTTTTTT. Translated: CASSSRDATNEKLFF. Using reference TRBV5-5 and TRBJ1-4 for the parts outside the CDR3, the full variable domain is DAGVTQSPTHLIKTRGQQVTLRCSPISGHKSVSWYQQVLGQGPQFIFQYYEKEERGRGNFPDRFSARQFPNYSSELNVNALLLGDSALYLCASSSRDATNEKLFFGSGTQLSVL.

The genes are TRBV11-2 and TRBJ2-3; unclear D gene. CDR3 length equals 14 residues. Germline lookup yields CDR1 SGHAT and CDR2 FQNNGV. V was pared by 3 bases and J by 0 bases, with 7 bases between. CDR3 coding DNA: TGTGCCAGCAGCTTCCTGCGGAGCACAGATACGCAGTATTTT. Encoded protein: CASSFLRSTDTQYF.

V is TRBV5-1 and J is TRBJ1-2; 7 bases are a match to TRBD1. The CDR3 totals 12 residues. The J segment lost 7 bases and the V segment lost 3 bases, leaving 3 bases of the junction unmatched. Germline V gene lookup returns CDR1 SGHRS and CDR2 YFSETQ. CDR3 in amino acids: CASSWDSFGYTF. The CDR3 DNA reads as TGCGCCAGCAGCTGGGACAGTTTTGGCTACACCTTC.

The chain joins TRBV7-2 to TRBJ2-2; D call uncertain. Germline V gene data show CDR1 as SGHTA and CDR2 as FQGNSA. Trimming removed 1 base at V and 5 bases at J, with 14 bases between. CDR3 length: 16 residues. For the CDR3, the DNA is TGTGCCAGCAGCTTAGGTACCGGGCTAGGGACCGGGGAGCTGTTTTTT. This translates into CASSLGTGLGTGELFF. Based on the CDR3 plus reference TRBV7-2 and TRBJ2-2, the full variable domain is GAGVSQSPSNKVTEKGKDVELRCDPISGHTALYWYRQSLGQGLEFLIYFQGNSAPDKSGLPSDRFSAERTGGSVSTLTIQRTQQEDSAVYLCASSLGTGLGTGELFFGEGSRLTVL.

The rearrangement joins TRBV5-1 to TRBJ2-1; 8 bases agree with TRBD2. This CDR3 spans 14 amino acids. J was trimmed by 8 bases and V by 2 bases; bases with no gene match: 6. In germline, CDR1 is SGHRS, CDR2 YFSETQ. Here the CDR3 reads CASSLAGVGHEQFF. The CDR3 DNA reads as TGCGCCAGCAGCTTAGCGGGAGTTGGGCATGAGCAGTTCTTC.

A single count supports this clone. The gene calls are TRBV5-4 and TRBJ1-4; D may be TRBD1 (6 bases). Germline V gene data show CDR1 as SGHNT and CDR2 as YYREEE (reference sequence). With 2 bases removed from V and 7 bases from J, the gap between germline ends came to 9 bases. The CDR3 length is 13 residues. This chain's CDR3 is CASSFGTTEKLFF. The CDR3 DNA follows: TGTGCCAGCAGCTTCGGGACAACTGAAAAACTGTTTTTT.

The chain employs TRBV27 and TRBJ2-5, with D hard to call. This CDR3 spans 11 amino acids. V was clipped by 6 bases and J by 4 bases, with 6 bases between them. The germline V gene encodes CDR1 MNHEY and CDR2 SMNVEV (reference sequence). CDR3 residues: CASRTRETQYF. In DNA form, the CDR3 reads TGTGCCAGCAGGACCCGAGAGACCCAGTACTTC.